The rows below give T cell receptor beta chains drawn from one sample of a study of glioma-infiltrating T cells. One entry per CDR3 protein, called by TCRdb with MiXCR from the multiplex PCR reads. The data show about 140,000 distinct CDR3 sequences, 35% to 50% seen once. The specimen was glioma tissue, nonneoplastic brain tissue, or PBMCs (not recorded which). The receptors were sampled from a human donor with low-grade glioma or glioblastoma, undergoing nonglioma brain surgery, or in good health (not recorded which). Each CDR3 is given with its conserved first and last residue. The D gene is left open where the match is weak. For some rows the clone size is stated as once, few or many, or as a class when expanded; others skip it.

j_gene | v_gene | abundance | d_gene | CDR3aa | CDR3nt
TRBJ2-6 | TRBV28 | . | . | CASRPGLGAGANVLTF | TGTGCCAGCAGACCCGGTCTGGGGGCCGGGGCCAACGTCCTGACTTTC
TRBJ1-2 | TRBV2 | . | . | CASTWTAQGGYTF | TGTGCCAGCACCTGGACAGCCCAGGGGGGCTACACCTTC
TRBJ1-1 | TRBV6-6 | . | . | CAGSYSAVGAEAFF | TGTGCCGGCAGTTATTCCGCCGTGGGGGCTGAAGCTTTCTTT
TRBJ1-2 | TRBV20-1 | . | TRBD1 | CSARTGDEGGYTF | TGCAGTGCCAGGACAGGGGACGAAGGTGGCTACACCTTC
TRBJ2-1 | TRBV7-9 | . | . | CASSLAQYEQFF | TGTGCCAGCAGCTTAGCGCAGTATGAGCAGTTCTTC
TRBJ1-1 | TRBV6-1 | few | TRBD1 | CASSYRGHTEAFF | TGTGCCAGCAGCTATAGGGGGCACACTGAAGCTTTCTTT
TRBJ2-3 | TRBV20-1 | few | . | CSARGKNTDTQYF | TGCAGTGCTAGAGGCAAAAACACAGATACGCAGTATTTT
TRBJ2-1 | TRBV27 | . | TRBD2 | CASSATPSGEYNEQFF | TGTGCCAGCAGTGCCACCCCTAGCGGGGAGTACAATGAGCAGTTCTTC
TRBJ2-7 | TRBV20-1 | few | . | CSASDGIGYEQYF | TGCAGTGCTAGTGACGGGATCGGATACGAGCAGTACTTC
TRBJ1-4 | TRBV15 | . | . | CATSPRRANEKLFF | TGTGCCACCAGCCCTCGAAGAGCTAATGAAAAACTGTTTTTT
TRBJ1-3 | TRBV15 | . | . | CATSRGSGLGNTIYF | TGTGCCACCAGCAGAGGATCAGGTTTAGGAAACACCATATATTTT
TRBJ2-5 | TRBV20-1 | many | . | CSARRAEKETQYF | TGCAGTGCTAGAAGAGCGGAGAAAGAGACCCAGTACTTC
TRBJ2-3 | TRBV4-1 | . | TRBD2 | CASSQAGTSRSDTQYF | TGCGCCAGCAGCCAAGCCGGGACTAGCAGGTCAGATACGCAGTATTTT
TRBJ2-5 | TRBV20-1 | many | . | CSAPPVDQETQYF | TGCAGTGCTCCTCCCGTCGACCAAGAGACCCAGTACTTC
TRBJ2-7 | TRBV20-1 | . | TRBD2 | CSASRGDSYEQYF | TGCAGTGCTTCGCGGGGGGACTCCTACGAGCAGTACTTC
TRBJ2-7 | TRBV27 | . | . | CASSPIPQVMEYEQYF | TGTGCCAGCAGTCCCATCCCGCAGGTGATGGAATACGAGCAGTACTTC
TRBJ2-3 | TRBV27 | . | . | CASSPRLDRRPDTQYF | TGTGCCAGCAGCCCCAGACTAGATCGCCGTCCAGATACGCAGTATTTT
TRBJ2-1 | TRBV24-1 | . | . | CATSGPPKGEQFF | TGTGCCACCAGTGGTCCCCCGAAGGGCGAGCAGTTCTTC
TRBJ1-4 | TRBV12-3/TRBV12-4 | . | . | CASSDTGCDEKLFF | TGTGCCAGCAGCGACACAGGGTGCGATGAAAAACTGTTTTTT
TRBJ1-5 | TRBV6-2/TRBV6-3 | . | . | CASSYAGENQPQHF | TGTGCCAGCAGTTACGCCGGGGAAAATCAGCCCCAGCATTTT
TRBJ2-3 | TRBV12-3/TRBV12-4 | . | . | CASSSGDWVITQYF | TGTGCCAGCAGTTCAGGGGACTGGGTGATTACGCAGTATTTT
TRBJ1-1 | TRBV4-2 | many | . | CASSQRGMNTEAFF | TGTGCCAGCAGCCAACGAGGAATGAACACTGAAGCTTTCTTT
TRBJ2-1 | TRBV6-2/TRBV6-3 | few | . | CASSYSPGPGSVNEQFF | TGTGCCAGCAGTTACAGCCCCGGCCCGGGGAGCGTAAATGAGCAGTTCTTC
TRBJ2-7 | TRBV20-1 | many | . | CSASLQGNEQYF | TGCAGTGCTAGCCTACAGGGAAACGAGCAGTACTTC
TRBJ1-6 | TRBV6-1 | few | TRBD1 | CASSADRGDSPLHF | TGTGCCAGCAGTGCCGACAGGGGGGATTCACCCCTCCACTTT
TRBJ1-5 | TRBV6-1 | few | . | CASSEVNYSNQPQHF | TGTGCCAGCAGTGAAGTCAATTATAGCAATCAGCCCCAGCATTTT
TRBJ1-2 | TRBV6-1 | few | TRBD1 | CASRPGQDPYGYTF | TGTGCCAGCAGGCCGGGACAGGATCCCTATGGCTACACCTTC
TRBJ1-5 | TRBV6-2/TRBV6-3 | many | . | CASSYSYSRDQPQHF | TGTGCCAGCAGTTACTCTTACAGCAGGGATCAGCCCCAGCATTTT
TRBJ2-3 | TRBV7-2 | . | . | CASSLPKITDTQYF | TGTGCCAGCAGCTTACCCAAAATCACAGATACGCAGTATTTT
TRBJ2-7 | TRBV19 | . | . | CASSIKGTYEQYF | TGTGCCAGTAGTATTAAGGGAACCTACGAGCAGTACTTC
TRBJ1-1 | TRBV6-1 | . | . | CASTVRGDTEAFF | TGTGCCAGCACCGTTAGGGGTGACACTGAAGCTTTCTTT
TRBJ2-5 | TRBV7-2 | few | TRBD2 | CASSLTGTSGETQYF | TGTGCCAGCAGCTTAACGGGGACTAGCGGAGAGACCCAGTACTTC
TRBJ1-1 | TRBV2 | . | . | CASSEREAFF | TGTGCCAGCAGTGAACGGGAAGCTTTCTTT
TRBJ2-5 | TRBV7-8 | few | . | CASSLNRAETQYF | TGTGCCAGCAGCTTGAACAGGGCAGAGACCCAGTACTTC
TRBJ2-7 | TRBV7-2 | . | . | CASSWGTYEQYF | TGTGCCAGCAGTTGGGGAACCTACGAGCAGTACTTC
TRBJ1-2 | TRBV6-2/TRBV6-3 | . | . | CASSPARGGYGYTF | TGTGCCAGCAGTCCGGCCAGGGGTGGCTATGGCTACACCTTC
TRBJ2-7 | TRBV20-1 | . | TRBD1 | CSARPSGQGRGHEQYF | TGCAGTGCTAGACCGTCGGGACAGGGTAGGGGCCACGAGCAGTACTTC
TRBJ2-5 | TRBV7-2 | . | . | CASSLGLAETQYF | TGTGCCAGCAGCTTAGGGCTAGCGGAGACCCAGTACTTC
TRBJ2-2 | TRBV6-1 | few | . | CASSYLLVHGELFF | TGTGCCAGCAGTTATCTCCTGGTACACGGGGAGCTGTTTTTT
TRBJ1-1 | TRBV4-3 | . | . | CASSLMGHTEAFF | TGCGCCAGCAGCCTTATGGGGCACACTGAAGCTTTCTTT
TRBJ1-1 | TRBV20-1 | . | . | CSAVKHQNTEAFF | TGCAGTGCTGTAAAACACCAGAACACTGAAGCTTTCTTT
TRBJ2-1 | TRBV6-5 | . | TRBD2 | CASRIGLAGGSSYNEQFF | TGTGCCAGCAGAATAGGACTAGCGGGGGGGAGCTCCTACAATGAGCAGTTCTTC
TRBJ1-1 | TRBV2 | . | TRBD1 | CASSQPGQGNTEAFF | TGTGCCAGCAGCCAACCGGGACAGGGCAACACTGAAGCTTTCTTT
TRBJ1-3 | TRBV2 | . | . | CASRGMVYREGSGNTIYF | TGTGCCAGCAGAGGAATGGTATACAGGGAAGGCTCTGGAAACACCATATATTTT
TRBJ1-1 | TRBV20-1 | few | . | CSARAGAPTEAFF | TGCAGTGCTAGAGCAGGGGCCCCCACTGAAGCTTTCTTT
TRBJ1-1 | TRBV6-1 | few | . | CASRWDTDTEAFF | TGTGCCAGCAGGTGGGACACCGACACTGAAGCTTTCTTT
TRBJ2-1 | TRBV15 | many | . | CATSRDGGKNEQFF | TGTGCCACCAGCAGAGATGGGGGAAAGAATGAGCAGTTCTTC
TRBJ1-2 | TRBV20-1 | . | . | CSARRPGPDGYTF | TGCAGTGCTAGAAGACCGGGTCCGGATGGCTACACCTTC
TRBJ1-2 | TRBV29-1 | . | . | CSVVQLYGYTF | TGCAGCGTTGTGCAGCTATATGGCTACACCTTC
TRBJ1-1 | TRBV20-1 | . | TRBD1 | CSARDGQGHTEAFF | TGCAGTGCTAGAGATGGACAGGGGCACACTGAAGCTTTCTTT
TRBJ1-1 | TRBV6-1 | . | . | CASNPGGVGSEAFF | TGTGCCAGCAACCCTGGAGGAGTGGGGAGTGAAGCTTTCTTT
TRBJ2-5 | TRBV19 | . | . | CASSGREQETQYF | TGTGCCAGTAGTGGAAGGGAACAAGAGACCCAGTACTTC
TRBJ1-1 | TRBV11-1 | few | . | CASSLAGGRVTEAFF | TGTGCCAGCAGCTTAGCGGGGGGGCGAGTCACTGAAGCTTTCTTT
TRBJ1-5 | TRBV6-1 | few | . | CASDFSLNQPQHF | TGTGCCAGCGATTTCTCATTAAATCAGCCCCAGCATTTT
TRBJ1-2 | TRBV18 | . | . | CASSPIPERANYGYTF | TGTGCCAGCTCACCCATACCGGAGCGCGCTAACTATGGCTACACCTTC
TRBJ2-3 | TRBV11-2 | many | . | CASSSYPSSTDTQYF | TGTGCCAGCAGCTCGTACCCGTCTAGCACAGATACGCAGTATTTT
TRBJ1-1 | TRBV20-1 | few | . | CSANGQINTEAFF | TGCAGTGCTAACGGACAGATTAACACTGAAGCTTTCTTT
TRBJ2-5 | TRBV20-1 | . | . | CSARDLGETQYF | TGCAGTGCTAGAGATCTGGGAGAGACCCAGTACTTC
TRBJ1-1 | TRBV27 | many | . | CASSLSGHADLVAFF | TGTGCCAGCAGTTTAAGTGGACATGCCGATTTAGTGGCTTTCTTT
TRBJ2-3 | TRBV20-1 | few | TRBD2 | CSAREGLAGVDTQYF | TGCAGTGCTAGAGAAGGACTAGCGGGGGTAGATACGCAGTATTTT